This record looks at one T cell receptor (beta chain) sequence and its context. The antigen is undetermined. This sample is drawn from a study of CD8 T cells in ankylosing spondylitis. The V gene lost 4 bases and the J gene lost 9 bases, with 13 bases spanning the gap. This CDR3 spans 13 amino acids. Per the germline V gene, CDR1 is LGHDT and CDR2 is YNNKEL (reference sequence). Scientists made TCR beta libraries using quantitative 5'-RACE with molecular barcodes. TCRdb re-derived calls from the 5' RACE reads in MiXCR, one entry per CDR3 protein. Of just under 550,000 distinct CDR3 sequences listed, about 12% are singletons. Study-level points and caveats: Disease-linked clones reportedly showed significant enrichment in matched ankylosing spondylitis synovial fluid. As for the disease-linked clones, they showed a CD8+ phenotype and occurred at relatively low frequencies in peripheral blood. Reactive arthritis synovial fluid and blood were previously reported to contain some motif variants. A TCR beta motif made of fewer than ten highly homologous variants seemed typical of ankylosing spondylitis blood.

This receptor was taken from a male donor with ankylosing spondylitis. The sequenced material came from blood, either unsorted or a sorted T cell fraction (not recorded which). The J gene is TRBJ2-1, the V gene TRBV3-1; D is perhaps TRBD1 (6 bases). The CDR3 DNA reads TGTGCCAGCAGCCCGGCCCGAGGGGGTGAGCAGTTCTTC. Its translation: CASSPARGGEQFF.